The source of this TCR beta chain is a study of breast tumors, draining lymph nodes, adjacent tissues. The study's findings and limits: Tumors had less TCR diversity than lymph nodes, more than nontumor tissue. Data fit most tumor T cells coming from lymph node, expanding in tumor.

This clonotype was detected many times. The antigen remains undetermined. The V gene's germline CDR1 is SGHDT and CDR2 YYEEEE. This CDR3 contains 16 residues. V was clipped by 2 bases and J by 3 bases, with 12 bases between them. TCRdb independently ran MiXCR on the multiplex PCR reads; one entry per CDR3 protein. Of about 270,000 distinct CDR3 sequences listed, 30% to 35% are singletons. Axillary draining lymph nodes of breast cancer patients supplied the node samples. The chain uses TRBV5-6 and TRBJ1-6; possible D gene TRBD1, 5 bases. The clonotype was recovered from a female donor with breast cancer. Some clones in this sample may be carry-over from other donors' samples. Specimen: axillary lymph node tissue. CDR3 DNA: TGTGCCAGCAGCTTTTTTAGTAGGGGCTATAATTCACCCCTCCACTTT. It is translated as CASSFFSRGYNSPLHF.